Shown below are 14 T cell receptor beta chains from a single sample sequenced in a study of T-cell reconstitution after alpha-beta-depleted transplantation in children (dated by TCRdb to the mid-2010s). Receptor amplification or capture employed PCR. Sequencing instrument: Illumina HiSeq 2500. To normalize quantification of the TCRbeta repertoire, the TCR libraries were built with molecular barcoding that relied on unique molecular identifiers. The public reads were reprocessed in TCRdb via fastp at Q25 and MiXCR, keeping in-frame beta chains. Each entry is one CDR3 protein sequence, shown with its most common DNA and genes. For this sample the table gives 490,000 or so distinct CDR3 sequences, of which around 12% were detected only once. The ten biggest clones cover 5% to 6% of the sample. Sequenced here: PBMCs from the stem cell graft donor, sampled from the stem cell graft. Every receptor here comes from a human donor who donated a stem cell graft to a child with combined immunodeficiency.

The chain recombines TRBV6-5 with TRBJ2-7; no reliable D call. The CDR3 is 11 amino acids. V shed 2 bases and J shed 9 bases, with 8 bases lying between them. Looked up from germline, CDR1 is MNHEY and CDR2 is SVGAGI. The CDR3 here is CASSYAWMQYF. CDR3 sequence (DNA): TGTGCCAGCAGTTACGCGTGGATGCAGTACTTC.

CDR3 residues: CASSPATRASGIQETQYF. CDR3 in DNA: TGTGCCAGCAGTCCGGCGACTCGGGCTAGCGGTATCCAAGAGACCCAGTACTTC. V gene TRBV7-9 combines with J gene TRBJ2-5; TRBD2 matches at 7 bases. The CDR3 runs to 18 residues. Losses at the gene ends were 6 bases for V and 1 base for J; bases not matched to a gene: 17. Per germline, CDR1 SEHNR and CDR2 FQNEAQ (reference sequence). Together with reference TRBV7-9 and TRBJ2-5, the CDR3 gives the full variable domain: DTGVSQNPRHKITKRGQNVTFRCDPISEHNRLYWYRQTLGQGPEFLTYFQNEAQLEKSRLLSDRFSAERPKGSFSTLEIQRTEQGDSAMYLCASSPATRASGIQETQYFGPGTRLLVL.

CDR3 nucleotides: TGTGCCAGCAGACCCCGGGGACTAGCGGGGGACAACCGAAGTTATTGGGACAATGAGCAGTTCTTC. It codes for CASRPRGLAGDNRSYWDNEQFF. The rearrangement uses TRBV13 and TRBJ2-1; 14 bases match TRBD2. V lost 6 bases, J lost 5 bases, and 24 bases stayed unmatched. Looked up from germline, CDR1 is PRHDT and CDR2 is FYEKMQ (reference sequence). This CDR3 has 22 residues.

This clonotype was detected only a few times. V usage is TRBV5-1 and J usage is TRBJ2-7; 9 bases map to TRBD1. J lost 2 bases, V lost 4 bases, and 7 bases had no gene match. This CDR3 contains 15 residues. Germline V gene data show CDR1 as SGHRS and CDR2 as YFSETQ. The CDR3 here is CASSGDNRGPYEQYF. DNA of the CDR3: TGCGCCAGCAGCGGTGACAACAGGGGGCCCTACGAGCAGTACTTC.

The chain couples TRBV30 to TRBJ2-2, with D hard to call. Germline V lookup: CDR1 GTSNPN, CDR2 SVGIG (reference sequence). The CDR3 contains 13 residues. Trimming stripped 2 bases from V and 8 bases from J, with 12 bases between. DNA of the CDR3: TGTGCCTGGAGTCCCAACCCTGAGGGGGAGCTGTTTTTT. Its protein is CAWSPNPEGELFF.

This clonotype was picked up a small number of times. V is TRBV7-9 and J is TRBJ2-7; 7 bases fit TRBD2. J lost 0 bases, V lost 2 bases, and 7 bases had no gene match. Germline loops: CDR1 SEHNR, CDR2 FQNEAQ (reference sequence). The CDR3 is 16 residues long. CDR3 sequence reads: CASSLRGEASSYEQYF. The CDR3 nucleotides are TGTGCCAGCAGCTTACGGGGGGAGGCCTCCTCCTACGAGCAGTACTTC.

This clonotype was recorded a few times. The chain is built from TRBV5-1 and TRBJ2-3; TRBD2 agrees at 9 bases. Germline trimming cut 0 bases from V and 0 bases from J; bases unmatched to any gene: 2. The CDR3 runs 16 residues. Germline lookup yields CDR1 SGHRS and CDR2 YFSETQ. This CDR3 is CASSLGLADSTDTQYF. CDR3 sequence (DNA): TGCGCCAGCAGCTTGGGACTAGCGGATAGCACAGATACGCAGTATTTT.

V gene TRBV5-1 combines with J gene TRBJ1-1, with D unresolved. Per germline, CDR1 SGHRS and CDR2 YFSETQ. V was pared by 5 bases and J by 5 bases, with 19 bases between. The CDR3 covers 15 residues. The CDR3 nucleotides read TGCGCCAGCAGTCCCTCCGCGGGGATGAGGACTGAAGCTTTCTTT. The encoded protein is CASSPSAGMRTEAFF.

This clonotype was seen many times. This rearrangement joins TRBV6-4 to TRBJ2-7, with 7 nucleotides matching TRBD2. The CDR3 has 19 residues. Germline V gene sequence: CDR1 MRHNA, CDR2 SNTAGT. V was pared by 6 bases and J by 4 bases, with 24 bases of the junction left unmatched. The CDR3 loop reads CASSLTGVWAGARQYEQYF. DNA for the CDR3: TGTGCCAGCAGCCTCACGGGGGTGTGGGCGGGAGCGCGCCAATACGAGCAGTACTTC.

J is TRBJ2-5 and V is TRBV11-2; unclear D gene. Germline V gives CDR1 SGHAT, CDR2 FQNNGV. V gave up 7 bases and J gave up 2 bases, with 17 bases separating them. The CDR3 runs 15 residues. CDR3 protein: CASTTLRSSQETQYF. The DNA for the CDR3 is TGTGCCAGCACCACTCTACGGAGTAGTCAAGAGACCCAGTACTTC.

The genes are TRBV7-2 and TRBJ2-7, with D perhaps matching TRBD1 or TRBD2 (6 bases each). The CDR3 sequence is 15 residues long. Trimming pared 1 base from V and 4 bases from J, leaving 14 bases between. In germline, CDR1 is SGHTA, CDR2 FQGNSA. For the CDR3, the DNA is TGTGCCAGCAGCTTAGAGGGGGGACGGGGATACGAGCAGTACTTC. Amino acid sequence: CASSLEGGRGYEQYF.

The table lists this clonotype with a few counts. V usage is TRBV29-1 and J usage is TRBJ2-2, with 7 bases identical to TRBD1. Trimming cost V 3 bases and J 8 bases; bases outside gene matches: 9. CDR1 is SQVTM, CDR2 ANQGSEA, per germline. The CDR3 runs to 14 residues. The CDR3 DNA reads as TGCAGCGTTGACATCACAGGGGTTAAGGGGGAGCTGTTTTTT. Residues: CSVDITGVKGELFF.

This clonotype has ten or more counts. The J gene is TRBJ1-1, the V gene TRBV20-1; D remains unclear. Per germline, CDR1 DFQATT and CDR2 SNEGSKA (reference sequence). This CDR3 has 11 residues. CDR3 amino acids: CKMVRRPEAFF. CDR3 sequence (DNA): TGCAAGATGGTGCGGAGACCTGAAGCTTTCTTT.

This clonotype was picked up a small number of times. The gene calls are TRBV13 and TRBJ2-3; 8 bases are shared with TRBD2. V was pared by 5 bases and J by 6 bases, with 10 bases of the junction left unmatched. CDR3 size: 15 residues. Germline CDR1 reads PRHDT; CDR2 reads FYEKMQ (reference sequence). For the CDR3, the DNA is TGTGCCAGCAGCCCCGGGAGGGGGGGAATCGATACGCAGTATTTT. As protein: CASSPGRGGIDTQYF.